This T cell receptor (beta chain) was found in a study of cytomegalovirus exposure and HLA in healthy donors. CDR1 and CDR2 from the germline V gene are LNHDA and SQIVND (reference sequence). The CDR3 sequence is 13 residues long. Between the trimmed V and J ends, which lost 3 bases and 1 base, there was a span of 6 bases. PCR used 60 Vbeta primers and 13 Jbeta primers. Clones were read by immunoSEQ multiplex PCR, and TCRdb kept only the in-frame ones, dropping some. The sample yields around 120,000 clones, of which the top ten take up 3% to 4.5%. Sequenced material: PBMCs. J is TRBJ1-1 and V is TRBV19; D remains ambiguous. The clonotype comes from a man between 18 and 29 years old in good health and CMV-seronegative. CDR3 amino acids: CASSIGPNTEAFF. DNA of the CDR3: TGTGCCAGTAGTATTGGCCCGAACACTGAAGCTTTCTTT.